Described below is a single T cell receptor beta chain sequence and its context. Its target is not known. This record belongs to a study of graft-versus-host responses after intestinal transplantation. On the study more broadly: Anti-thymocyte globulin induction, then tacrolimus and steroids for around three years, went to all recipients.

General study results and limits: GvH clones turned up in recipient marrow; some had shown up first in ileum or blood. Early HvG declines after transplant were associated with peak circulating GvH clone levels.

J lost 2 bases, V lost 2 bases, and 5 bases had no gene match. CDR1 is SGHTA and CDR2 is FQGNSA in the germline V gene. The CDR3 runs 15 residues. The assay was immunoSEQ multiplex PCR, and TCRdb's table has in-frame clones only and misses some. This table has 25,000 to 35,000 clones, around 90% appearing once. This chain links TRBV7-2 with TRBJ2-7, with 8 bases fitting TRBD2. This clonotype was sampled from a human patient who received an intestinal transplant, so some T cells may come from the graft donor. This specimen was PBMCs, taken about 450 days after intestinal transplantation. The DNA of the CDR3 is TGTGCCAGCAGCTTAAGGATTAGCGGGGCCTACGAGCAGTACTTC. It translates to CASSLRISGAYEQYF.